Listed below are T cell receptor beta chains from one sample, sequenced in a study of CD8 T cells in Susac syndrome. TCRdb itself ran the immunoSEQ multiplex PCR reads through MiXCR, one entry per CDR3 protein. The profile covers around 170,000 distinct CDR3 sequences, with approximately 94% appearing a single time and approximately 0.11% taken by the ten largest. The sequencing sample was made of CD4+ T cells from PBMCs. These receptors all stem from a human donor with Susac syndrome. CDR3s include the opening cysteine and the closing phenylalanine or tryptophan. A D gene is named only where the DNA matches it firmly. Clone size is not always given. Where it is, it says once, few, many or a class for expanded clones.

j_call v_call d_call clone_size cdr3_nt cdr3_aa
TRBJ2-3 TRBV2 TRBD1 once TGTGCCAGCACCCTACAGGGGGGCACAGATACGCAGTATTTT CASTLQGGTDTQYF
TRBJ2-7 TRBV4-3 NA NA TGCGCCAGCAGCCAGCTCAGGAGCTCCTACGAGCAGTACTTC CASSQLRSSYEQYF
TRBJ2-7 TRBV2 NA NA TGTGCCAGCAGTGAATCCTGGAGCTCCTACGAGCAGTACTTC CASSESWSSYEQYF
TRBJ2-1 TRBV3-1 TRBD2 NA TGTGCCAGCAGCAGACTAGCGGGGCCTTACAATGAGCAGTTCTTC CASSRLAGPYNEQFF
TRBJ1-1 TRBV15 NA NA TGTGCCACCAGCAGAGATCCCGCAGCCAAGAACACTGAAGCTTTCTTT CATSRDPAAKNTEAFF
TRBJ1-5 TRBV2 NA NA TGTGCCAGCAGACAGTCGGCAAGGTATCAGCCCCAGCATTTT CASRQSARYQPQHF
TRBJ1-6 TRBV11-3 NA NA TGTGCCAGCAGCTTAAGCGGGGGATCACCCCTCCACTTT CASSLSGGSPLHF
TRBJ1-2 TRBV2 TRBD1 NA TGTGCCAGCAGTGAACAAGGGACAGGGGGCGTTGATGGCTACACCTTC CASSEQGTGGVDGYTF
TRBJ2-1 TRBV7-3 TRBD2 NA TGTGCCAGCAGCTCCCAAACAGCGGGGGGCTCCTACAATGAGCAGTTCTTC CASSSQTAGGSYNEQFF
TRBJ2-1 TRBV15 NA NA TGTGCCACCAGCAGCGAGGGGGGCTCCTACAATGAGCAGTTCTTC CATSSEGGSYNEQFF
TRBJ2-7 TRBV2 TRBD2 once TGTGCCAGCAGTGAAGGTCGAGCGGGACCCTCCTACGAGCAGTACTTC CASSEGRAGPSYEQYF
TRBJ1-6 TRBV12-3/TRBV12-4 NA NA TGTGCCAGCAGTCGACAGGAGGATTCACCCCTCCACTTT CASSRQEDSPLHF
TRBJ2-5 TRBV20-1 TRBD1 NA TGCAGTGCTAGTCGACAGGGAGCGGAGACCCAGTACTTC CSASRQGAETQYF
TRBJ2-2 TRBV6-1 TRBD1 NA TGTGCCAGCAGCCAGGACCCGACAGGGTATACCGGGGAGCTGTTTTTT CASSQDPTGYTGELFF
TRBJ1-2 TRBV11-2 NA NA TGTGCCAGCAGCTTAGTAGCAGGGGTCATTGGCTACACCTTC CASSLVAGVIGYTF
TRBJ2-4 TRBV5-4 TRBD2 NA TGTGCCAGCAGCCCAGCGGGGGGCATAGCCAAAAACATTCAGTACTTC CASSPAGGIAKNIQYF
TRBJ1-1 TRBV29-1 NA NA TGCAGCGCCGACGGAGGTACTATGAACACTGAAGCTTTCTTT CSADGGTMNTEAFF
TRBJ2-5 TRBV12-3/TRBV12-4 NA NA TGTGCCAGCAGTTTGATAGGTCCAGAGACCCAGTACTTC CASSLIGPETQYF
TRBJ1-2 TRBV18 NA NA TGTGCCAGCTCACCTCAGACGGGTTTCTATGGCTACACCTTC CASSPQTGFYGYTF
TRBJ1-5 TRBV6-1 NA NA TGTGCCAGCAGTGAAAGTTTGGGGTTAGGACAGCCCCAGCATTTT CASSESLGLGQPQHF